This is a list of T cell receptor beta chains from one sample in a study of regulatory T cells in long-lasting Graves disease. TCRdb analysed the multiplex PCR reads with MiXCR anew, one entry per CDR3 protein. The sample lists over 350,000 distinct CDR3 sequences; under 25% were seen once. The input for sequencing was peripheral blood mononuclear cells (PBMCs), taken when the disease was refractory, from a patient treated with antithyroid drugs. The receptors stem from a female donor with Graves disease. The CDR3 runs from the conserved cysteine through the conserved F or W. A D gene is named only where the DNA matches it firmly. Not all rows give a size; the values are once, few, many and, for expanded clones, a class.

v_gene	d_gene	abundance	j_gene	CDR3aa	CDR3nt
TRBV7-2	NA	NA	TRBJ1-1	CASSLQVQGITEAFF	TGTGCCAGCAGCTTACAGGTACAGGGTATCACTGAAGCTTTCTTT
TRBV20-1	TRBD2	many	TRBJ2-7	CSADRDAQTSGRAYEQYF	TGCAGTGCTGACCGGGACGCTCAGACTAGCGGGAGGGCCTACGAGCAGTACTTC
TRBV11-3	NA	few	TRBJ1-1	CASSLNPLAEAFF	TGTGCCAGCAGCTTAAACCCCCTGGCTGAAGCTTTCTTT
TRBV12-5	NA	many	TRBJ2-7	CASAPGASGQYF	TGTGCTAGTGCCCCCGGCGCATCTGGGCAGTACTTC
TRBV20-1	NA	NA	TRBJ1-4	CSAPGTVPPGGGEKLFF	TGCAGTGCTCCCGGGACGGTTCCTCCGGGGGGGGGTGAAAAACTGTTTTTT
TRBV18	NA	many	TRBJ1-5	CASSPDWDSNQPQHF	TGTGCCAGCTCACCCGATTGGGATAGCAATCAGCCCCAGCATTTT
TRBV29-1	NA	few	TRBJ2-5	CSFTGFVQETQYF	TGCAGCTTTACAGGGTTTGTCCAAGAGACCCAGTACTTC
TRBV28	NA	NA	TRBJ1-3	CASSLSLLSGNTIYF	TGTGCCAGCAGTTTATCCCTGCTCTCTGGAAACACCATATATTTT
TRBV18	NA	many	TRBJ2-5	CASSPPDRVQETQYF	TGTGCCAGCTCACCACCGGACAGAGTCCAAGAGACCCAGTACTTC
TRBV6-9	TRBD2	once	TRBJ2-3	CASSEGVAGSPEDTQYF	TGTGCCAGCAGTGAAGGAGTAGCGGGATCCCCGGAGGATACGCAGTATTTT
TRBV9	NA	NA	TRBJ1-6	CASSVGESSYNSPLHF	TGTGCCAGCAGCGTAGGGGAAAGCTCCTATAATTCACCCCTCCACTTT
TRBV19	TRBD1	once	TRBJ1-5	CASSIVAQGGQPQHF	TGTGCCAGTAGTATAGTTGCCCAGGGGGGTCAGCCCCAGCATTTT
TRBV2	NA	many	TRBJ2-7	CATSGFTYEQYF	TGTGCCACCTCAGGTTTTACCTACGAGCAGTACTTC
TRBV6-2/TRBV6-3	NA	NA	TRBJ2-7	CASIPAGAYEQYF	TGTGCCAGCATACCGGCAGGGGCCTACGAGCAGTACTTC
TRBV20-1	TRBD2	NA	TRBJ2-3	CSASLAGARGDTQYF	TGCAGTGCGTCGCTAGCGGGAGCGAGGGGAGATACGCAGTATTTT
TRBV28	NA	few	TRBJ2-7	CASNKRGPDEQYF	TGTGCCAGCAACAAACGGGGGCCCGACGAGCAGTACTTC
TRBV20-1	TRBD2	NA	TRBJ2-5	CSAGAGGLGLETQYF	TGCAGTGCTGGAGCGGGAGGGCTTGGGTTGGAGACCCAGTACTTC
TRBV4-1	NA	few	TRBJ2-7	CASSQSRDGTYEQYF	TGCGCCAGCAGCCAGAGCCGGGACGGAACCTACGAGCAGTACTTC
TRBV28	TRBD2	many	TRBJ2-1	CASSVRIAGAHEQFF	TGTGCCAGCAGTGTTCGTATAGCGGGAGCCCATGAGCAGTTCTTC
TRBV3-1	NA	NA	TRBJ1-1	CASSQEGAWTEAFF	TGTGCCAGCAGCCAAGAAGGGGCCTGGACTGAAGCTTTCTTT
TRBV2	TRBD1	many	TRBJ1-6	CASNGQGNSPLHF	TGTGCCAGCAATGGACAGGGGAATTCACCCCTCCACTTT
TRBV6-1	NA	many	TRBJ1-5	CASILPGGNQPQHF	TGTGCCAGCATTCTCCCAGGGGGCAATCAGCCCCAGCATTTT
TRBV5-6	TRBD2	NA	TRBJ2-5	CASSLAITTSGIQETQYF	TGTGCCAGCAGCTTGGCCATTACGACTAGCGGGATACAAGAGACCCAGTACTTC
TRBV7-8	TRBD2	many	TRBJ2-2	CASPSSGLGNTGELFF	TGTGCCAGCCCCTCCTCAGGACTAGGAAACACCGGGGAGCTGTTTTTT
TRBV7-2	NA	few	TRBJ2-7	CASSLDAAATYEQYF	TGTGCCAGCAGCTTAGATGCGGCAGCGACCTACGAGCAGTACTTC
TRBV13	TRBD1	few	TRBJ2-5	CASSSNSQGELGETQYF	TGTGCCAGCAGCTCGAACTCTCAGGGGGAATTGGGGGAGACCCAGTACTTC
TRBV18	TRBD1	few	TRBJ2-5	CASSPRTGTGQETQYF	TGTGCCAGCTCACCACGTACCGGGACAGGACAAGAGACCCAGTACTTC
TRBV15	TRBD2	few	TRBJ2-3	CATSVGGGSTDTQYF	TGTGCCACCAGCGTGGGGGGGGGGAGCACAGATACGCAGTATTTT
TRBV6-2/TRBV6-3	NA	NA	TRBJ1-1	CASSYSFNTEAFF	TGTGCCAGCAGTTACTCATTTAACACTGAAGCTTTCTTT
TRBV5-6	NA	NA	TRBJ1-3	CASSFGLSDGNTIYF	TGTGCCAGCAGCTTCGGCCTCTCGGATGGAAACACCATATATTTT
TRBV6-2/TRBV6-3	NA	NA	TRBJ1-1	CASSYSIEETAFF	TGTGCCAGCAGTTACTCGATCGAGGAAACGGCTTTCTTT
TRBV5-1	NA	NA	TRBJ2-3	CASSWAPTDTQYF	TGCGCCAGCAGCTGGGCGCCCACAGATACGCAGTATTTT
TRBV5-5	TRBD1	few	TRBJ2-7	CASSLGDSPVPQQYF	TGTGCCAGCAGCTTGGGGGACAGCCCGGTCCCTCAGCAGTACTTC
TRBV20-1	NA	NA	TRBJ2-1	CSAKRHGVGFNEQFF	TGCAGTGCTAAACGACATGGGGTAGGGTTCAATGAGCAGTTCTTC
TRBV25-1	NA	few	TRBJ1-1	CASGRGGTMNTEAFF	TGTGCCAGCGGAAGGGGGGGCACGATGAACACTGAAGCTTTCTTT
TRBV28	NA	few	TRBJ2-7	CASSSPPSGIEQYF	TGTGCCAGCAGTTCTCCCCCATCGGGTATCGAGCAGTACTTC
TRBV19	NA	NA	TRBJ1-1	CASSIGATNTEAFF	TGTGCCAGTAGTATAGGGGCGACGAACACTGAAGCTTTCTTT
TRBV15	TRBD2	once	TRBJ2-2	CATSRDPGLAATSTGELFF	TGTGCCACCAGCAGAGACCCCGGACTAGCAGCTACCTCCACCGGGGAGCTGTTTTTT
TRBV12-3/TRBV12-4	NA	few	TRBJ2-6	CASRQAEFSGANVLTF	TGTGCCAGCCGCCAGGCCGAATTTTCTGGGGCCAACGTCCTGACTTTC
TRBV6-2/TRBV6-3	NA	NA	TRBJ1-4	CASTRTSTNEKLFF	TGTGCCAGCACCCGGACATCAACTAATGAAAAACTGTTTTTT
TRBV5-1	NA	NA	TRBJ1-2	CASSLLDSPYGYTF	TGCGCCAGCAGCCTCCTGGACAGTCCCTATGGCTACACCTTC
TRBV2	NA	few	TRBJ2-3	CASREVTDTQYF	TGTGCCAGCAGAGAGGTGACAGATACGCAGTATTTT
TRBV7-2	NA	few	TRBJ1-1	CASRSGTQNTEAFF	TGTGCCAGCAGATCCGGGACACAGAACACTGAAGCTTTCTTT
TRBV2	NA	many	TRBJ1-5	CASSEGQHSNQPQHF	TGTGCCAGCAGTGAGGGGCAGCATAGCAATCAGCCCCAGCATTTT
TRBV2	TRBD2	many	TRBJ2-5	CASAGLAGGLATQYF	TGTGCCAGCGCCGGACTAGCGGGAGGGCTAGCGACCCAGTACTTC
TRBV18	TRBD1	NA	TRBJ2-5	CASSTGTGGGETQYF	TGTGCCAGCTCAACCGGGACAGGGGGCGGCGAGACCCAGTACTTC
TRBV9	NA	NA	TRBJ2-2	CASSVAGIGISNTGELFF	TGTGCCAGCAGCGTAGCCGGGATAGGGATATCGAACACCGGGGAGCTGTTTTTT
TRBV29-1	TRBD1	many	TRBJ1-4	CSVGWDSTLEKLFF	TGCAGCGTTGGTTGGGACAGCACCCTAGAAAAACTGTTTTTT
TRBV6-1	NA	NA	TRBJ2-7	CASQPDTHRFYEQYF	TGTGCCAGCCAGCCTGATACCCACCGATTTTACGAGCAGTACTTC
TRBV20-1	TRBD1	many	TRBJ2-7	CSAPDRENLYEQYF	TGCAGTGCTCCGGACAGGGAGAATCTCTACGAGCAGTACTTC
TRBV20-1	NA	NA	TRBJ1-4	CSAKGGSVNEKLFF	TGCAGTGCAAAAGGAGGGTCCGTGAATGAAAAACTGTTTTTT
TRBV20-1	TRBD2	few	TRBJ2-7	CSARGLAWGYEQYF	TGCAGTGCTAGAGGACTAGCCTGGGGCTACGAGCAGTACTTC
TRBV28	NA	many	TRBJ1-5	CASSNAPDSLSNQPQHF	TGTGCCAGCAGCAACGCTCCGGACAGCCTTAGCAATCAGCCCCAGCATTTT
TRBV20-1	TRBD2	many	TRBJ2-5	CSANDGTSGRETQYF	TGCAGTGCCAACGACGGGACTAGCGGGAGAGAGACCCAGTACTTC